Reported below is one T cell receptor beta chain. Antigen: not known. Survey-depth immunoSEQ sequencing covered TCR beta CDR3 regions. Only in-frame clones appear in the TCRdb table, and some are missing; sequencing was by immunoSEQ multiplex PCR. This table has under 2,500 clones, approximately 69% appearing once. The sample belongs to a study of CD8 T cell repertoires and HIV-1 epitope variants. Across the whole study: T cells were cultured for less than 13 days with cytokines added on days 3 and 7. Study-level findings and limits: No clonotypes responded to the TAALDMSHF plasma variant; several recognized KF9, one HW9. Roughly nine antigen-specific TCR beta clonotypes were found; five or six seemed cross-reactive to variants.

The CDR3 spans 17 residues. J gave up 2 bases and V 4 bases, and 10 bases lay outside the gene matches. Germline-derived CDR1 and CDR2 are SGHDN and FVKESK. The rearrangement uses TRBV14 and TRBJ2-1; the match to TRBD2 covers 8 bases. The receptor's source is a male donor with HIV. Sequenced input: cultured CD8+ T cells derived from PBMCs. The CDR3 spells CASSLTVGAGAYNEQFF. The CDR3 nucleotides read TGTGCCAGCAGCCTCACGGTGGGAGCGGGGGCCTACAATGAGCAGTTCTTC.